This T cell receptor beta chain was observed in a study of cytotoxic CD8 clonotypes in ibrutinib-treated CLL. General study results and limits: Clonality went up at the time of ibrutinib response, stayed stable in sustained remission, and later dropped back toward its baseline level at progression. Among the clonotypes, public ones were uncommon and contracted or held stable on treatment.

This clone was seen once. Its antigen is not identified. Sequencing was performed with immunoSEQ multiplex PCR; in TCRdb, only in-frame clones are kept and a portion is missing. The sample records some 61,000 clones, approximately 71% being singletons. V dropped 7 bases and J dropped 5 bases, with 17 bases sitting between them. The germline CDR1 and CDR2 sequences are MNHNS and SASEGT. The CDR3 loop spans 15 amino acids. The source material was PBMCs, sampled after 12 months of ibrutinib treatment. The sequence was obtained from a human donor with chronic lymphocytic leukemia. The chain links TRBV6-1 to TRBJ1-4; D not certain. Written as DNA, the CDR3 is TGTGCCAGCAAGGGTTTCGGAGGATCAAATGAAAAACTGTTTTTT. Translated: CASKGFGGSNEKLFF.